These 25 T cell receptor beta chains were all obtained from the same sample, sequenced in a study of Tregs in tolerant kidney transplant recipients. Sequencing used immunoSEQ multiplex PCR; TCRdb keeps in-frame clones, though not all of them. In the table there are some 70,000 clones, roughly 89% of which are singletons. Material for sequencing was CD4+ T cells from blood. All receptors come from a human donor in good health.

The genes are TRBV7-2 and TRBJ1-1, with TRBD1 matching over 8 bases. CDR1 is SGHTA and CDR2 is FQGNSA in the germline V gene. Trimming took 6 bases from V and 6 from J; bases not matched to a gene: 12. The CDR3 length is 15 residues. Written as DNA, the CDR3 is TGTGCCAGCAGGTTATCGGGGCAGGGGGCCGCTGAAGCTTTCTTT. This translates into CASRLSGQGAAEAFF. The full variable domain, in which reference TRBV7-2 and TRBJ1-1 provide the parts outside the CDR3, is GAGVSQSPSNKVTEKGKDVELRCDPISGHTALYWYRQSLGQGLEFLIYFQGNSAPDKSGLPSDRFSAERTGGSVSTLTIQRTQQEDSAVYLCASRLSGQGAAEAFFGQGTRLTVV.

J is TRBJ2-7 and V is TRBV7-2; D remains ambiguous. This CDR3 contains 12 residues. Trimming removed 4 bases from V and 5 bases from J, with 9 bases in between. Germline V gene data show CDR1 as SGHTA and CDR2 as FQGNSA. The CDR3 region has the DNA TGTGCCAGCAGCTCCCGCCCTCACGAGCAGTACTTC. It encodes CASSSRPHEQYF.

The chain couples TRBV2 to TRBJ2-7; 8 bases line up with TRBD1. The junction had 3 bases not matched to a gene; V was cut back by 5 bases and J by 6 bases. The CDR3 loop spans 12 amino acids. Germline V gene sequence: CDR1 SNHLY, CDR2 FYNNEI. CDR3 sequence reads: CASSKQGGEQYF. The CDR3 bases are TGTGCCAGCAGTAAACAGGGGGGCGAGCAGTACTTC.

The genes are TRBV6-5 and TRBJ1-2; D might be TRBD1 (5 bases). The V gene lost 2 bases and the J gene lost 5 bases, with 15 bases spanning the gap. Germline assignment: CDR1 MNHEY and CDR2 SVGAGI. The CDR3 sequence is 15 residues long. The CDR3 loop reads CASSYDLTGGYGYTF. In DNA, the CDR3 is TGTGCCAGCAGTTACGATCTGACCGGGGGTTATGGCTACACCTTC.

This sequence joins TRBV12-1 and TRBJ2-7; the tabulated D call, TRBD1, remains unverified against the DNA. TRBV12-1 is a listed pseudogene. The CDR3 extends over 16 amino acids. This chain's CDR3 is CASSFVGRIPSYEQYF. CDR3 bases: TGTGCCAGCAGCTTTGTGGGCAGGATTCCCTCCTACGAGCAGTACTTC.

V is TRBV2 and J is TRBJ1-5, with D possibly TRBD1 on 6 matching bases. Germline V gene data show CDR1 as SNHLY and CDR2 as FYNNEI. CDR3 length: 13 amino acids. V was trimmed by 5 bases and J by 4 bases, leaving 9 bases between them. The CDR3 region has the DNA TGTGCCAGCAGTTCAGGGGAGAATCAGCCCCAGCATTTT. This codes for CASSSGENQPQHF. Supplemented by reference TRBV2 and TRBJ1-5, the full variable domain reads EPEVTQTPSHQVTQMGQEVILRCVPISNHLYFYWYRQILGQKVEFLVSFYNNEISEKSEIFDDQFSVERPDGSNFTLKIRSTKLEDSAMYFCASSSGENQPQHFGDGTRLSIL.

As concerns this clone: Other DNA variants within this sample encode the same CDR3. The V gene is TRBV5-1, the J gene TRBJ2-1, with D uncertain. The V gene lost 0 bases and the J gene lost 7 bases, with 11 bases spanning the gap. Germline CDR1 SGHRS, CDR2 YFSETQ. This CDR3 has 14 amino acids. CDR3 loop: CASSLGAGPNEQFF. DNA of the CDR3: TGCGCCAGCAGCTTGGGAGCCGGACCGAATGAGCAGTTCTTC.

This chain links TRBV6-5 with TRBJ1-2; no clear D. V lost 0 bases and J lost 5, with 13 bases in between. The CDR3 is 15 residues long. The germline V gene encodes CDR1 MNHEY and CDR2 SVGAGI. CDR3 sequence reads: CASSYSRGNLYGYTF. In nucleotides, the CDR3 is TGTGCCAGCAGTTACTCTCGTGGCAATTTGTATGGCTACACCTTC.

This clone was seen more than once but under ten times. This chain links TRBV28 with TRBJ1-2; no clear D. The CDR3 has 12 residues. Germline assignment: CDR1 MDHEN and CDR2 SYDVKM. Trimming pared 6 bases from V and 8 bases from J, leaving 13 bases between. CDR3 DNA: TGTGCCAGCAGGACGAAACGTGGAGGCTACACCTTC. Its translation is CASRTKRGGYTF.

V and J are TRBV11-2 and TRBJ2-1; TRBD2 aligns across 13 bases. The CDR3 contains 17 residues. Germline CDR1 SGHAT, CDR2 FQNNGV. V shed 0 bases and J 10 bases; nucleotides not matched to a gene: 9. Written as DNA, the CDR3 is TGTGCCAGCAGCTTAGATAGACTAGCGGGGGGTTCTAGAGAGCAGTTCTTC. It translates to CASSLDRLAGGSREQFF. The full variable domain, its missing parts supplied by reference TRBV11-2 and TRBJ2-1, is EAGVAQSPRYKIIEKRQSVAFWCNPISGHATLYWYQQILGQGPKLLIQFQNNGVVDDSQLPKDRFSAERLKGVDSTLKIQPAKLEDSAVYLCASSLDRLAGGSREQFFGPGTRLTVL.

Written as DNA, the CDR3 is TGTGCCAGCAGCCGAAGCTCCTATAATTCACCCCTCCACTTT. Protein: CASSRSSYNSPLHF. The V call is TRBV11-3, the J call TRBJ1-6; D gene ambiguous. V was cut by 5 bases and J by 0 bases, with 5 bases left in between. Germline CDR1 is SGHNT and CDR2 is YENEEA. This CDR3 contains 14 residues.

This clone appeared a single time. The gene calls are TRBV5-4 and TRBJ1-2; no definite D call. The CDR3 has 12 amino acids. The V end lost 0 bases, the J end lost 4 bases, and 4 bases lay between the germline ends. Germline CDR1 and CDR2: SGHNT and YYREEE (reference sequence). The CDR3 is CASSLDSYGYTF. The CDR3 DNA reads TGTGCCAGCAGCTTGGACAGCTATGGCTACACCTTC.

This chain uses TRBV29-1 with TRBJ2-2, with D perhaps assigned TRBD1 or TRBD2 (5 bases each). V was clipped by 4 bases and J by 0 bases, with 12 bases between them. This CDR3 has 15 residues. Germline CDR1 is SQVTM and CDR2 is ANQGSEA. CDR3 nucleotide sequence: TGCAGCGTTGCTTCCGGGACGGCGAACACCGGGGAGCTGTTTTTT. It translates to CSVASGTANTGELFF.

This clone was found once. This rearrangement joins TRBV6-5 to TRBJ2-7; D might be TRBD1 or TRBD2, each matching 5 bases. Germline loops: CDR1 MNHEY, CDR2 SVGAGI. This CDR3 comprises 13 residues. Deletions cut 5 bases from V and 4 bases from J, with 12 bases between. The CDR3 DNA sequence: TGTGCCAGCAGTCCGGGACCCAAGTACGAGCAGTACTTC. Translating it yields CASSPGPKYEQYF.

The chain uses TRBV14 and TRBJ2-5; D gene unclear. The J call could be wrong; TRBJ2-7 is a better fit for the DNA end. The V gene's germline CDR1 is SGHDN and CDR2 FVKESK. This CDR3 region has 14 residues. CDR3 in amino acids: CASSQDLNSYEQYF. CDR3 coding DNA: TGTGCCAGCAGCCAAGATCTGAACTCCTACGAGCAGTACTTC.

This chain connects TRBV7-9 to TRBJ2-1, with 12 bases identical to TRBD2. Germline V CDR1 and CDR2: SEHNR, FQNEAQ (reference sequence). This CDR3 region has 16 residues. The J segment lost 8 bases and the V segment lost 1 base, leaving 6 bases of the junction unmatched. Written as DNA, the CDR3 is TGTGCCAGCAGCTTAGGTAGCCTAGCGGGAGGGGATGAGCAGTTCTTC. Amino acid sequence: CASSLGSLAGGDEQFF.

This clone was detected once. This CDR3 is CASGLVAWGRGANVLTF. The CDR3 DNA sequence: TGTGCTAGTGGTTTGGTAGCGTGGGGGCGAGGGGCCAACGTCCTGACTTTC. The chain couples TRBV12-5 to TRBJ2-6; possibly TRBD1 for D (6 bases). Trimming took 0 bases from V and 4 from J, leaving 13 bases between them. The CDR3 has 17 amino acids. Per germline, CDR1 LGHNT and CDR2 FRNRAP.

The rearrangement links TRBV30 to TRBJ1-1; no clear D. The CDR3 contains 12 residues. The germline V and J ends were trimmed by 1 base and 5 bases, with 8 bases remaining between them. Per germline, CDR1 GTSNPN and CDR2 SVGIG (reference sequence). For the CDR3, the DNA is TGTGCCTGGAGTGGGGTGGGTACTGAAGCTTTCTTT. This codes for CAWSGVGTEAFF.

The chain is built from TRBV21-1 and TRBJ2-7; TRBD2 reflects the table's D call only, with no check against the DNA. TRBV21-1 is a documented pseudogene. CDR3 length: 16 amino acids. The CDR3 DNA sequence: TGTGCCAGCAGCGGGTCGACTAGCGGGGGGTCCTACGAGCAGTACTTC. Its translation: CASSGSTSGGSYEQYF.

This clone was seen only once. The chain is built from TRBV2 and TRBJ1-5, with D maybe TRBD1 (5 bases). CDR1 and CDR2 from the germline V gene are SNHLY and FYNNEI. Trimming removed 1 base from V and 5 bases from J, with 15 bases in between. This CDR3 contains 16 residues. DNA of the CDR3: TGTGCCAGCAGTGAAGGGGGATCCTGGGGGGATCAGCCCCAGCATTTT. It codes for CASSEGGSWGDQPQHF.

The chain links TRBV6-5 to TRBJ2-5; D call uncertain. V was shortened by 6 bases and J by 2 bases, with 10 bases between the two germline ends. There are 13 residues in the CDR3. Per germline, CDR1 MNHEY and CDR2 SVGAGI. This CDR3 is CASSRTGQETQYF. The CDR3 DNA is TGTGCCAGCAGCCGCACGGGTCAAGAGACCCAGTACTTC.

The gene calls are TRBV10-1 and TRBJ2-5; D unclear. CDR1 is WNHNN and CDR2 is SYGVQD in the germline V gene (reference sequence). CDR3 size: 12 residues. The V gene lost 10 bases and the J gene lost 5 bases, with 14 bases spanning the gap. CDR3 DNA sequence: TGCGCCACCGAGGAGAGGATGGAGACCCAGTACTTC. Encoded protein: CATEERMETQYF.

This rearrangement joins TRBV7-8 to TRBJ1-4; D unresolved. The CDR3 runs 13 residues. Germline loops: CDR1 SGHVS, CDR2 FQNEAQ. Trimming left V 2 bases short and J 6 bases short, with 7 bases between. The CDR3 DNA reads as TGTGCCAGCAGCTTAAGGGAATATGAAAAACTGTTTTTT. Encoded protein: CASSLREYEKLFF. The complete variable domain, with remaining parts taken from reference TRBV7-8 and TRBJ1-4, reads GAGVSQSPRYKVAKRGQDVALRCDPISGHVSLFWYQQALGQGPEFLTYFQNEAQLDKSGLPSDRFFAERPEGSVSTLKIQRTQQEDSAVYLCASSLREYEKLFFGSGTQLSVL.

This chain links TRBV27 with TRBJ2-7; D perhaps matches TRBD2 (5 bases). Trimming removed 4 bases at V and 2 bases at J, with 15 bases between. The CDR3 has 15 amino acids. CDR1 is MNHEY and CDR2 is SMNVEV in the germline V gene (reference sequence). The CDR3 sequence is CASSWGSEKTYEQYF. The CDR3 nucleotides read TGTGCCAGCAGTTGGGGTAGCGAGAAAACCTACGAGCAGTACTTC.

The J gene is TRBJ2-3, the V gene TRBV15; 7 bases map to TRBD2. V trimming: 4 bases; J trimming: 6 bases; junction bases outside the gene matches: 7. Germline lookup yields CDR1 LNHNV and CDR2 YYDKDF (reference sequence). The CDR3 loop spans 14 amino acids. CDR3 sequence (DNA): TGTGCCACCAGCACCCGCGGGGGTCGGGATACGCAGTATTTT. Encoded protein: CATSTRGGRDTQYF.